Presented here are 8 T cell receptor beta chains from one specimen sequenced in a study of cytomegalovirus exposure and HLA in healthy donors. Amplification used 60 Vbeta primers and 13 Jbeta primers. Assay used: immunoSEQ multiplex PCR; TCRdb lists only in-frame clones, some missing. The table shows approximately 70,000 clones, with approximately 75% occurring only once. The specimen sequenced was PBMCs. Source of these receptors: a man in his sixties in good health and CMV-seropositive.

This chain uses TRBV7-6 with TRBJ2-1; possibly TRBD2 for D (6 bases). In germline, CDR1 is SGHVS, CDR2 FNYEAQ. The germline V and J ends were trimmed by 1 base and 8 bases, with 21 bases remaining between them. CDR3 length: 17 amino acids. In DNA form, the CDR3 reads TGTGCCAGCAGCTTAGGGGGACTGCTATACTCCGGGGATGAGCAGTTCTTC. Its protein product is CASSLGGLLYSGDEQFF. Variable domain in full (rest from reference TRBV7-6 and TRBJ2-1): GAGVSQSPRYKVTKRGQDVALRCDPISGHVSLYWYRQALGQGPEFLTYFNYEAQQDKSGLPNDRFSAERPEGSISTLTIQRTEQRDSAMYRCASSLGGLLYSGDEQFFGPGTRLTVL.

This clone was recorded only once. This chain connects TRBV2 to TRBJ2-1; D is unclear. Between the trimmed V and J ends, which lost 5 bases and 5 bases, there was a span of 4 bases. Germline CDR1 SNHLY, CDR2 FYNNEI. This CDR3 contains 11 residues. The CDR3 DNA reads as TGTGCCAGCAGTCAGGACAATGAGCAGTTCTTC. Its translation is CASSQDNEQFF.

The chain couples TRBV11-2 to TRBJ1-1, with 9 bases fitting TRBD1. This CDR3 is built from 14 residues. The ends lost 0 bases at V and 7 bases at J; junction bases unmatched: 3. Germline V CDR1 and CDR2: SGHAT, FQNNGV. CDR3 sequence: CASSLEGTGFEAFF. The CDR3 bases are TGTGCCAGCAGCTTAGAGGGGACAGGGTTTGAAGCTTTCTTT. The variable domain in full, with the rest retrieved from reference TRBV11-2 and TRBJ1-1, is EAGVAQSPRYKIIEKRQSVAFWCNPISGHATLYWYQQILGQGPKLLIQFQNNGVVDDSQLPKDRFSAERLKGVDSTLKIQPAKLEDSAVYLCASSLEGTGFEAFFGQGTRLTVV.

This chain links TRBV29-1 with TRBJ1-1, with D possibly TRBD1 on 5 matching bases. CDR3 length equals 13 residues. The ends were cut back, 4 bases at V and 1 base at J, with 10 bases in the middle. Germline V CDR1 and CDR2: SQVTM, ANQGSEA. CDR3 in DNA: TGCAGCGTTGGATCGACAGCGAACACTGAAGCTTTCTTT. This sequence encodes CSVGSTANTEAFF.

The chain combines TRBV25-1 with TRBJ1-2; TRBD1 matches 9 bases. Germline V gene sequence: CDR1 MGHDK, CDR2 SYGVNS. The CDR3 is made up of 14 amino acids. V lost 4 bases and J lost 2; bases outside the gene matches: 2. The chain's CDR3 is CASSGGQGNYGYTF. CDR3 nucleotide sequence: TGTGCCAGCAGTGGAGGACAGGGGAACTATGGCTACACCTTC.

This clone was counted a few times. This chain connects TRBV7-6 to TRBJ1-3; D may be TRBD1 (6 bases). Germline CDR1 and CDR2: SGHVS and FNYEAQ. CDR3 length: 15 residues. Trimming left V 1 base short and J 4 bases short, with 11 bases between. CDR3 residues: CASSLDRARGNTIYF. Here the CDR3 DNA reads TGTGCCAGCAGCTTAGACAGGGCACGCGGAAACACCATATATTTT.

The chain uses TRBV10-1 and TRBJ2-2; a possible D gene is TRBD2 (5 bases). Between the trimmed V and J ends, which lost 6 bases and 0 bases, there was a span of 8 bases. Looked up from germline, CDR1 is WNHNN and CDR2 is SYGVQD (reference sequence). The CDR3 runs 14 residues. DNA of the CDR3: TGCGCCAGCAGCCTAGCTGCGAACACCGGGGAGCTGTTTTTT. Translation gives CASSLAANTGELFF.

The chain carries TRBV9 and TRBJ2-1; 8 nucleotides match TRBD2. CDR3 length: 15 residues. Germline V gives CDR1 SGDLS, CDR2 YYNGEE. The V and J ends lost 0 bases and 5 bases, in that order; junction bases with no gene match: 4. CDR3 amino acids: CASSVVAGLNNEQFF. The CDR3 region has the DNA TGTGCCAGCAGCGTAGTAGCGGGGCTGAACAATGAGCAGTTCTTC.